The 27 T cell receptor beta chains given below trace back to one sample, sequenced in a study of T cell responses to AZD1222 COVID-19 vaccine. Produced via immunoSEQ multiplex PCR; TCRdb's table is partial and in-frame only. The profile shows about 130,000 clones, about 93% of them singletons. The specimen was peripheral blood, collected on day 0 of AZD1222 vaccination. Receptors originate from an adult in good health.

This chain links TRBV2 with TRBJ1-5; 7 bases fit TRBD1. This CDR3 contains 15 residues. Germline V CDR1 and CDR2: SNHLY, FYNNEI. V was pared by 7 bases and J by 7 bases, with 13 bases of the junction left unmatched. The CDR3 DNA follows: TGTGCCAGCATGAAGGGGGCGGGGTTAGGGCAGCCCCAGCATTTT. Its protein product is CASMKGAGLGQPQHF. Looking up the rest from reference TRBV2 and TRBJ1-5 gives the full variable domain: EPEVTQTPSHQVTQMGQEVILRCVPISNHLYFYWYRQILGQKVEFLVSFYNNEISEKSEIFDDQFSVERPDGSNFTLKIRSTKLEDSAMYFCASMKGAGLGQPQHFGDGTRLSIL.

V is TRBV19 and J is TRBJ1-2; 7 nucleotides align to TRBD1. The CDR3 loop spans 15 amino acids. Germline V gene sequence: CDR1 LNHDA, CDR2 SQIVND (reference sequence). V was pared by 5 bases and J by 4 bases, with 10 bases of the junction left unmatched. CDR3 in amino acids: CASSAARDSLYGYTF. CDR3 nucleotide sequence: TGTGCCAGTAGTGCAGCCCGGGACAGCCTCTATGGCTACACCTTC. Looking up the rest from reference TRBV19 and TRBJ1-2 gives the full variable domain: DGGITQSPKYLFRKEGQNVTLSCEQNLNHDAMYWYRQDPGQGLRLIYYSQIVNDFQKGDIAEGYSVSREKKESFPLTVTSAQKNPTAFYLCASSAARDSLYGYTFGSGTRLTVV.

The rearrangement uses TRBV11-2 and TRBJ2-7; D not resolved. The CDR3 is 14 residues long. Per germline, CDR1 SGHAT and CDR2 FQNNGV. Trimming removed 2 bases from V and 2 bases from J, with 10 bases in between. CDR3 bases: TGTGCCAGCAGCTTATCTCCGCGGCCCTACGAGCAGTACTTC. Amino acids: CASSLSPRPYEQYF.

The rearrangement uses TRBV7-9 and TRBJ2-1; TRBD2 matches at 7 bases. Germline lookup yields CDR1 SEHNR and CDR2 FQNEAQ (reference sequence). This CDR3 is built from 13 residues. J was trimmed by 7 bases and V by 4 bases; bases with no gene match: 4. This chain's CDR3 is CASSSGTINEQFF. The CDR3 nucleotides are TGTGCCAGCAGCTCCGGGACTATAAATGAGCAGTTCTTC. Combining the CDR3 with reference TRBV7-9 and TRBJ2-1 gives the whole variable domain DTGVSQNPRHKITKRGQNVTFRCDPISEHNRLYWYRQTLGQGPEFLTYFQNEAQLEKSRLLSDRFSAERPKGSFSTLEIQRTEQGDSAMYLCASSSGTINEQFFGPGTRLTVL.

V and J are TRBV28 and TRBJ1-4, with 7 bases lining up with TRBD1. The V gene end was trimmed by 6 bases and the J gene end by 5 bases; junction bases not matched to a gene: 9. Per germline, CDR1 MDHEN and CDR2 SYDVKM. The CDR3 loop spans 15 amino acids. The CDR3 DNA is TGTGCCAGCAGCGGAGGACAGGCCGTAAATGAAAAACTGTTTTTT. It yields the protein CASSGGQAVNEKLFF. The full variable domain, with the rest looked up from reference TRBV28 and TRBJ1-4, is DVKVTQSSRYLVKRTGEKVFLECVQDMDHENMFWYRQDPGLGLRLIYFSYDVKMKEKGDIPEGYSVSREKKERFSLILESASTNQTSMYLCASSGGQAVNEKLFFGSGTQLSVL.

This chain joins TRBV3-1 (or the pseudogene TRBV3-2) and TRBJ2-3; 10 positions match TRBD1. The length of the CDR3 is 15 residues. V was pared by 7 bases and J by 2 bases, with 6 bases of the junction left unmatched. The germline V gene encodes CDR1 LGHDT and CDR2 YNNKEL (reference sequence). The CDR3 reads CASTAGTGATDTQYF. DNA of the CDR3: TGTGCCAGCACCGCTGGGACAGGGGCCACAGATACGCAGTATTTT.

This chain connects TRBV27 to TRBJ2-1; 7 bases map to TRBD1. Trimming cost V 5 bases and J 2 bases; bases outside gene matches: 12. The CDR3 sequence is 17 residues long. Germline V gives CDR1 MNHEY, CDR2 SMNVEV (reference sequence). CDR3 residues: CASSGYIGTEAYNEQFF. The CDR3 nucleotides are TGTGCCAGCAGTGGCTACATTGGGACAGAAGCCTACAATGAGCAGTTCTTC.

The CDR3 protein is CASSFLALNTEAFF. The CDR3, as DNA: TGTGCCAGCAGCTTCTTGGCCCTAAACACTGAAGCTTTCTTT. This chain uses TRBV7-9 with TRBJ1-1; D is unclear. Germline CDR1 reads SEHNR; CDR2 reads FQNEAQ (reference sequence). The CDR3 runs 14 residues. V lost 3 bases and J lost 2, with 10 bases in between.

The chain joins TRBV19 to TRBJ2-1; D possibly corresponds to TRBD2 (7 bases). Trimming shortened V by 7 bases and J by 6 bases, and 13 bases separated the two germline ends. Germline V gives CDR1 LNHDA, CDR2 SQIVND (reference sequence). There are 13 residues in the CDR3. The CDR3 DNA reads TGTGCCAGTACCATGGGGGGGCCCAATGAGCAGTTCTTC. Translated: CASTMGGPNEQFF.

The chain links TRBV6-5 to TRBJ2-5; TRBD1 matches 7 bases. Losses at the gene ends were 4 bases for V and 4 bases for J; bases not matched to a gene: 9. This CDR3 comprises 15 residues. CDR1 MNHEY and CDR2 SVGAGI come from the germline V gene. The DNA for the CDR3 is TGTGCCAGCAGTTTAGGGACAGTCGCCCGAGAGACCCAGTACTTC. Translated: CASSLGTVARETQYF.

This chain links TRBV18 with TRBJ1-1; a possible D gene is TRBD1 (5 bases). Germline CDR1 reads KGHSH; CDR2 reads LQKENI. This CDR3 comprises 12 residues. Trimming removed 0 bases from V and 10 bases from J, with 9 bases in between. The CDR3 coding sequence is TGTGCCAGCTCACCACCGGGGCGCCGAGCTTTCTTT. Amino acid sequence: CASSPPGRRAFF. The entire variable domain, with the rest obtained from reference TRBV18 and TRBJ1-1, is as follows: NAGVMQNPRHLVRRRGQEARLRCSPMKGHSHVYWYRQLPEEGLKFMVYLQKENIIDESGMPKERFSAEFPKEGPSILRIQQVVRGDSAAYFCASSPPGRRAFFGQGTRLTVV.

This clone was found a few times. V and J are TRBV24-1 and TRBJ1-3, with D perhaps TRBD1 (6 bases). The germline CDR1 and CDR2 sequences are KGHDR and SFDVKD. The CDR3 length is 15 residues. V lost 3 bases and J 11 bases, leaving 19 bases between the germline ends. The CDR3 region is CATSDRDMPWGAIYF. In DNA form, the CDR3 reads TGTGCCACCAGTGATCGGGACATGCCCTGGGGGGCCATATATTTT.

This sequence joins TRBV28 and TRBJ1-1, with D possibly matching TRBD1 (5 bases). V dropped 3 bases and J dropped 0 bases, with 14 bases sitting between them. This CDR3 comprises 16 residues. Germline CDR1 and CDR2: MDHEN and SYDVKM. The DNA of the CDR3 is TGTGCCAGCAGTTTGGTAGGGGAAAACATGAACACTGAAGCTTTCTTT. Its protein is CASSLVGENMNTEAFF.

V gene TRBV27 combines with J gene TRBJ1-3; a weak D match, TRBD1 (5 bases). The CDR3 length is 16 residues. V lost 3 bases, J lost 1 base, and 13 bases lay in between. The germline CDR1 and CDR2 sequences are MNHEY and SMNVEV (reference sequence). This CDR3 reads CASSFWVEGSGNTIYF. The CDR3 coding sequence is TGTGCCAGCAGTTTTTGGGTCGAGGGGTCTGGAAACACCATATATTTT.

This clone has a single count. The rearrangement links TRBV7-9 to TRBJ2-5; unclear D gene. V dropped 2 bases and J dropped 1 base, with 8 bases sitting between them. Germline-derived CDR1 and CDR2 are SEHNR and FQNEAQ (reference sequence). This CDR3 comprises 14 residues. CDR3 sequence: CASSLKQSQETQYF. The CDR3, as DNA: TGTGCCAGCAGCTTAAAACAGTCCCAAGAGACCCAGTACTTC.

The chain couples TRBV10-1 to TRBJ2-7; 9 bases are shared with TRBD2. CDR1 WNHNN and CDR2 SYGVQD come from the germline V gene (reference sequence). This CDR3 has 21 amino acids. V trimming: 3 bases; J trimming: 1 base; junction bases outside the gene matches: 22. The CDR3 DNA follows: TGCGCCAGCAGTGATGCCCCCGCGGGAGGCGGGAGGGCCATGTGGTCCTACGAGCAGTACTTC. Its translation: CASSDAPAGGGRAMWSYEQYF.

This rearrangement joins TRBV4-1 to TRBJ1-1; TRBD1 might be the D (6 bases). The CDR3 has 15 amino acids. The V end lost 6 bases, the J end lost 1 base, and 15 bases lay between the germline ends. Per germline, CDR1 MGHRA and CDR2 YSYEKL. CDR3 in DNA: TGCGCCAGCAGACTACAGGGCCTGGGGAACACTGAAGCTTTCTTT. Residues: CASRLQGLGNTEAFF.

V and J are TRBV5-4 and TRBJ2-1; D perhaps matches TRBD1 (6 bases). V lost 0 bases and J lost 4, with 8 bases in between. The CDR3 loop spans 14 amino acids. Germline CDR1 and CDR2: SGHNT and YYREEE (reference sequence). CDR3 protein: CASSLGTVYNEQFF. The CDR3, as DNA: TGTGCCAGCAGCTTGGGGACAGTATACAATGAGCAGTTCTTC.

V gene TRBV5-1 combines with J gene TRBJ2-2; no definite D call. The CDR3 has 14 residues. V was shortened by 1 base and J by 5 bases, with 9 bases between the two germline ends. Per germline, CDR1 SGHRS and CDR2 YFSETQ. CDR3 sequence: CASSLNPSTGELFF. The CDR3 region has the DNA TGCGCCAGCAGCTTGAATCCTAGTACCGGGGAGCTGTTTTTT.

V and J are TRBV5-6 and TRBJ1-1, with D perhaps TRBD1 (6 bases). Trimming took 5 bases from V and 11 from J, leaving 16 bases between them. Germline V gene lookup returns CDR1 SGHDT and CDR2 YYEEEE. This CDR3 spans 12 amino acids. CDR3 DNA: TGTGCCAGCAGTTCTCTTACAGGGAGGGCTTTCTTT. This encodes CASSSLTGRAFF.

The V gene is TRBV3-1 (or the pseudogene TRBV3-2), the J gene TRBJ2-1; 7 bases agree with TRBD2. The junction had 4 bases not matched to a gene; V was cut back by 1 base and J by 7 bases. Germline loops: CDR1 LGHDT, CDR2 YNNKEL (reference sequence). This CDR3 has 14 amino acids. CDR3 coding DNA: TGTGCCAGCAGCCAAGTTCCTAGCGGTAATGAGCAGTTCTTC. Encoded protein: CASSQVPSGNEQFF.

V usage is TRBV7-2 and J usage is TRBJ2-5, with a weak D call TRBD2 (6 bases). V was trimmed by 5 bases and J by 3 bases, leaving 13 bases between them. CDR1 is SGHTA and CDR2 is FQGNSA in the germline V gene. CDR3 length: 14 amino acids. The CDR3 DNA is TGTGCCAGCAGCCCCGGGACTTCTAAAGAGACCCAGTACTTC. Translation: CASSPGTSKETQYF.

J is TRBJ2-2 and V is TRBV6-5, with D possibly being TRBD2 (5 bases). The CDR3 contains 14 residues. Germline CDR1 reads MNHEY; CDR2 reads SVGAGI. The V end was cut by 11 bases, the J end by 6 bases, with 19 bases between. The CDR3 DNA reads TGTGCCGGGAGTCTGGGGATGGCGGCCGGGGAGCTGTTTTTT. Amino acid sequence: CAGSLGMAAGELFF.

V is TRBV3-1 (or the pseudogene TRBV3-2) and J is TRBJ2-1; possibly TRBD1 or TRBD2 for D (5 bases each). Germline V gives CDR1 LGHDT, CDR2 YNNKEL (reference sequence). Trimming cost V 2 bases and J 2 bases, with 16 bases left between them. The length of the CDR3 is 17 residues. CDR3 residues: CASSQLLRGRTYNEQFF. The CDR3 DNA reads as TGTGCCAGCAGCCAACTTTTGAGGGGTAGGACCTACAATGAGCAGTTCTTC.

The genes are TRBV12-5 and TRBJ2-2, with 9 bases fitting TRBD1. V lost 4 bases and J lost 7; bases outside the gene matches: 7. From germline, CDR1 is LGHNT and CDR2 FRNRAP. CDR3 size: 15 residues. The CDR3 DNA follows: TGTGCTAGTGGTTCCGGACAGGGGTGGAGCGGGGAGCTGTTTTTT. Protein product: CASGSGQGWSGELFF.

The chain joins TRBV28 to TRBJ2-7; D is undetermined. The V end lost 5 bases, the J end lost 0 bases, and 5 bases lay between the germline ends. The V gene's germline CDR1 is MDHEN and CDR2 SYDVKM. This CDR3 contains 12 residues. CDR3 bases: TGTGCCAGCAGTCTTAACTCCTACGAGCAGTACTTC. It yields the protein CASSLNSYEQYF.

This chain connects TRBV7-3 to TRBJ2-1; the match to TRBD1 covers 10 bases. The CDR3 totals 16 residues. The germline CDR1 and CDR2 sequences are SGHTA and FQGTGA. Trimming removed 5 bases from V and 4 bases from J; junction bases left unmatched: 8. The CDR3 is CASSHEPGQGYNEQFF. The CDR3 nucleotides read TGTGCCAGCAGCCATGAACCGGGACAGGGGTACAATGAGCAGTTCTTC.